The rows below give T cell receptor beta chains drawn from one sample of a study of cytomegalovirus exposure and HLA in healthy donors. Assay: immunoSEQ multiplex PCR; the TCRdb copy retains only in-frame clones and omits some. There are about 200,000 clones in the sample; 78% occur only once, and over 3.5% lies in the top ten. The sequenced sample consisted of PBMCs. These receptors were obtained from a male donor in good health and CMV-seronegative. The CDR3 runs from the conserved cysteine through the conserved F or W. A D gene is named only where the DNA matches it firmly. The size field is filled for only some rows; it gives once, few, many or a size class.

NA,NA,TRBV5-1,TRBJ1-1,CASSLTGSTEAFF,TGCGCCAGCAGCTTGACAGGGAGTACTGAAGCTTTCTTT
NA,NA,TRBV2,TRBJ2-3,CASSEQGRDTQYF,TGTGCCAGCAGTGAGCAGGGTAGAGATACGCAGTATTTT
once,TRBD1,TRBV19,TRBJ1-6,CASWDRGNSPLHF,TGTGCCAGTTGGGACAGGGGGAATTCACCCCTCCACTTT
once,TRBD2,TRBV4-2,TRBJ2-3,CASSRGGAEPTDTQYF,TGTGCCAGCAGTCGGGGGGGGGCGGAACCCACAGATACGCAGTATTTT
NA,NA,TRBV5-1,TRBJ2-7,CASSSPVAYEQYF,TGCGCCAGCAGCAGTCCCGTAGCTTACGAGCAGTACTTC
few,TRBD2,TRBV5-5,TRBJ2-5,CASSLLGGRGGETQYF,TGTGCCAGCAGCTTGCTCGGGGGGAGGGGTGGAGAGACCCAGTACTTC
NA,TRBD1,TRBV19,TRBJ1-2,CASRRGQGDYGYTF,TGTGCCAGTAGACGAGGCCAGGGGGACTATGGCTACACCTTC
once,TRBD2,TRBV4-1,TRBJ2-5,CASSQTWREGRVETQYF,TGCGCCAGCAGCCAAACATGGAGGGAGGGCCGGGTGGAGACCCAGTACTTC
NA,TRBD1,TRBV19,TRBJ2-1,CATCSGTGNNEQFF,TGTGCCACCTGTTCCGGGACAGGGAACAATGAGCAGTTCTTC
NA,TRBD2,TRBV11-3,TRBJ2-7,CASSSRTRAGEGYEQYF,TGTGCCAGCAGCTCCCGCACTCGAGCGGGAGAGGGCTACGAGCAGTACTTC
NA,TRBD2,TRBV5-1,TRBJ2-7,CASSLGPGLAYEQYF,TGCGCCAGCAGCTTGGGTCCGGGACTAGCCTACGAGCAGTACTTC
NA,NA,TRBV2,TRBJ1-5,CASREGRAYSNQPQHF,TGTGCCAGCAGGGAGGGCAGGGCATATAGCAATCAGCCCCAGCATTTT
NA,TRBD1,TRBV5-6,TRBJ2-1,CASSKGQGSHNEQFF,TGTGCCAGCAGCAAAGGACAGGGGTCCCACAATGAGCAGTTCTTC
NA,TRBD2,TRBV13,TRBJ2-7,CASSGPSGREREQYF,TGTGCCAGCAGCGGACCTAGCGGGAGAGAACGCGAGCAGTACTTC
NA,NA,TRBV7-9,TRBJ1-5,CASSLGEIGEGQPQHF,TGTGCCAGCAGCTTAGGGGAGATCGGTGAGGGCCAGCCCCAGCATTTT
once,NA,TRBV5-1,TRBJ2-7,CASSLVAGAYEQYF,TGCGCCAGCAGCTTGGTGGCAGGGGCCTACGAGCAGTACTTC
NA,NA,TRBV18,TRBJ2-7,CASSPNNEQYF,TGTGCCAGCTCACCAAACAACGAGCAGTACTTC
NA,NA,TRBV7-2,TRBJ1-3,CASSFGVPGGTGNTIYF,TGTGCCAGCAGCTTTGGCGTCCCGGGAGGAACTGGAAACACCATATATTTT
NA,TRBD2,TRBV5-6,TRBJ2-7,CASSPGLAGAYEQYF,TGTGCCAGCAGTCCCGGACTAGCGGGAGCATACGAGCAGTACTTC
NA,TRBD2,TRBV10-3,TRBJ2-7,CAISEGETKRGVYEQYF,TGTGCCATCAGTGAGGGGGAGACCAAGCGGGGGGTCTACGAGCAGTACTTC
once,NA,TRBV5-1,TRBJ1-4,CASTLTAATNEKLFF,TGCGCCAGCACCCTGACAGCCGCAACTAATGAAAAACTGTTTTTT
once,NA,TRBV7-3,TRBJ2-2,CASSATGIRSNTGELFF,TGTGCCAGCAGCGCCACAGGGATCAGATCCAACACCGGGGAGCTGTTTTTT
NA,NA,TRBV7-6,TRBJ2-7,CASSPGGLGDYEQYF,TGTGCCAGCAGCCCCGGTGGACTGGGTGACTACGAGCAGTACTTC
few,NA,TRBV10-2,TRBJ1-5,CASSADSIQPQHF,TGCGCCAGCAGTGCGGACAGTATCCAGCCCCAGCATTTT
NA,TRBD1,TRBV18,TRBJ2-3,CASSPLPPTGEKDTQYF,TGTGCCAGCTCACCATTACCACCGACAGGGGAGAAAGATACGCAGTATTTT
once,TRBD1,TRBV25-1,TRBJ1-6,CASRGTDNSPLHF,TGTGCCAGCAGAGGGACAGATAATTCACCCCTCCACTTT
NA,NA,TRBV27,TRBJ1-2,CASTPAVGSGPSGYTF,TGTGCCAGCACCCCTGCCGTGGGCAGCGGGCCGAGTGGCTACACCTTC
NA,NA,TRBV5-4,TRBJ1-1,CASSLQGSMNTEAFF,TGTGCCAGCAGCTTACAGGGTAGCATGAACACTGAAGCTTTCTTT
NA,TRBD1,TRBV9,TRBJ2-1,CASSVAETGVANEQFF,TGTGCCAGCAGCGTAGCTGAGACAGGGGTTGCCAATGAGCAGTTCTTC
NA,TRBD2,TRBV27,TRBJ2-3,CASSLSISGRGDTQYF,TGTGCCAGCAGTTTATCGATAAGCGGGAGGGGGGATACGCAGTATTTT
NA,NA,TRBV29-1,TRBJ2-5,CSVALEVETQYF,TGCAGCGTTGCACTAGAGGTAGAGACCCAGTACTTC
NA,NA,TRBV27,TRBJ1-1,CASRKAGGTEAFF,TGTGCCAGCAGAAAAGCTGGCGGCACTGAAGCTTTCTTT
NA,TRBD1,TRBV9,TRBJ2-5,CASSAGQGTETQYF,TGTGCCAGCAGCGCCGGACAGGGGACGGAGACCCAGTACTTC